These 25 T cell receptor beta chains were sequenced from one sample in a study of CD8+CD57+ T cells in acquired aplastic anemia. Genomic DNA constituted the template upon which TCR beta VDJ and CDR3 profiling was performed. TCRdb itself ran the reads through MiXCR, one entry per CDR3 protein. This repertoire shows about 270,000 distinct CDR3 sequences, 70% to 85% found once; its top ten account for 40% to 55%. An expansion of CD8+CD57+ cells by flow cytometry had been shown in patients chosen for sequencing. The sequenced sample consisted of sorted CD4+, CD8+, or CD8+CD57+ T cells (not recorded which) from PBMCs. The receptors stem from a human donor with aplastic anemia.

About this clonotype: A junction boundary mismatches the germline segment, possibly from a read error. This chain uses TRBV11-3 with TRBJ1-6; D ambiguous. CDR1 SGHNT and CDR2 YENEEA come from the germline V gene. This CDR3 contains 13 residues. This chain's CDR3 is CASSQAGYSPLHF. CDR3 DNA: TGCGCCAGCAGCCAGGCCGGTTATTCACCCCTCCACTTT.

The chain couples TRBV2 to TRBJ1-1; maybe TRBD1 (5 bases). Germline V gives CDR1 SNHLY, CDR2 FYNNEI. CDR3 size: 14 residues. V was pared by 9 bases and J by 1 base, with 15 bases between. DNA of the CDR3: TGTGCCAGTTTAGGACGGGGCAAGAACACTGAAGCTTTCTTT. This codes for CASLGRGKNTEAFF.

Comments on this clonotype: This likely comes from a read error, as the CDR3 has no conserved phenylalanine or tryptophan at its end. J is TRBJ2-1 and V is TRBV7-9; D unclear. The end of the DNA is better explained by TRBJ2-7, so the J call may be wrong. The CDR3 has 13 residues. Germline CDR1 and CDR2: SEHNR and FQNEAQ (reference sequence). The CDR3 protein is CASSLAATNEQYC. For the CDR3, the DNA is TGTGCCAGCAGCTTAGCCGCAACTAATGAGCAGTACTGC.

Comment on this clonotype: At one end, the junction sequence differs from germline, possibly due to a read error. The V gene is TRBV2, the J gene TRBJ1-2; perhaps TRBD1 as D (5 bases). In germline, CDR1 is SNHLY, CDR2 FYNNEI. This CDR3 region has 13 residues. The CDR3, as DNA: TGTGCCAGCAGTCCTGGGGGGATCTATGAGCAGATCTTC. Its protein product is CASSPGGIYEQIF.

Of note for this clonotype: A read error may produce the germline difference seen at one junction end. The chain recombines TRBV6-4 with TRBJ2-7; D may be TRBD2 (5 bases). Germline CDR1 MRHNA, CDR2 SNTAGT. This CDR3 is 13 amino acids long. The CDR3 DNA reads TGTGCCAGCAGTGACTCGAACACCGGGGAGCTGTACTTC. Protein product: CASSDSNTGELYF.

The chain is built from TRBV7-8 and TRBJ2-4; D is perhaps TRBD2 (5 bases). Deletions cut 2 bases from V and 1 base from J, with 18 bases between. The length of the CDR3 is 18 residues. Per the germline V gene, CDR1 is SGHVS and CDR2 is FQNEAQ. CDR3: CASSLPGKVGSAKNIQYF. CDR3 DNA: TGTGCCAGCAGCTTACCGGGAAAAGTTGGTTCGGCCAAAAACATTCAGTACTTC.

The rearrangement joins TRBV19 to TRBJ1-3; D remains unclear. Trimming shortened V by 6 bases and J by 4 bases, and 13 bases separated the two germline ends. CDR1 and CDR2 from the germline V gene are LNHDA and SQIVND (reference sequence). The CDR3 covers 14 residues. CDR3 nucleotides: TGTGCCAGTAGGGGCAGGCCGACAGGAAACACCATATATTTT. This gives the protein CASRGRPTGNTIYF.

This sequence joins TRBV7-3 and TRBJ1-5, with unresolved D. The CDR3 has 14 amino acids. The germline V gene encodes CDR1 SGHTA and CDR2 FQGTGA. With 5 bases removed from V and 0 bases from J, the gap between germline ends came to 8 bases. The CDR3 sequence: CASSQEHSNQPQHF. The CDR3 DNA is TGTGCCAGCAGCCAAGAGCATAGCAATCAGCCCCAGCATTTT.

Concerning this clonotype itself: The junction differs from germline at one of its ends, possibly a read error. The rearrangement uses TRBV7-8 and TRBJ1-2; TRBD1 agrees at 7 bases. This CDR3 is built from 16 residues. Germline lookup yields CDR1 SGHVS and CDR2 FQNEAQ. CDR3 loop: CASSLGDRADAYGYTF. CDR3 in DNA: TGTGCCAGCAGCTTAGGGGACAGAGCCGATGCCTATGGTTACACCTTC.

This clonotype was observed at least ten times. Being one base from a much bigger clone, this may be a read error. Since the CDR3 does not end with the conserved phenylalanine or tryptophan, this likely comes from a read error. The chain uses TRBV5-6 and TRBJ1-1; D gene ambiguous. V was shortened by 1 base and J by 6 bases, with 7 bases between the two germline ends. CDR1 is SGHDT and CDR2 is YYEEEE in the germline V gene. This CDR3 has 12 residues. The CDR3 loop reads CASSLMVAEAFS. CDR3 bases: TGTGCCAGCAGCTTGATGGTTGCTGAAGCTTTCTCT.

This chain uses TRBV5-5 with TRBJ2-7; D possibly uses TRBD1 or TRBD2 (5 bases each). The CDR3 extends over 14 amino acids. With 3 bases removed from V and 1 base from J, the gap between germline ends came to 11 bases. Germline CDR1 is SGHKS and CDR2 is YYEKEE (reference sequence). In DNA, the CDR3 is TGTGCCAGCAGCTGGGACGTATCTTCCTACGAGCAGTACTTC. It specifies CASSWDVSSYEQYF.

The sample holds one count of this clonotype. CDR3 region: CASSLGLPANEKLFF. In DNA, the CDR3 is TGTGCCAGCAGCTTAGGTCTGCCAGCTAATGAAAAACTGTTTTTT. This chain uses TRBV11-3 with TRBJ1-4, with D hard to call. V lost 1 base, J lost 3 bases, and 9 bases lay in between. The CDR3 contains 15 residues. The germline V gene has CDR1 SGHNT and CDR2 YENEEA.

This clonotype was counted between two and nine times. The chain couples TRBV15 to TRBJ1-1; a weak D match, TRBD1 (5 bases). There are 14 residues in the CDR3. Germline CDR1 and CDR2: LNHNV and YYDKDF (reference sequence). Trimming took 1 base from V and 6 from J, leaving 12 bases between them. The CDR3 coding sequence is TGTGCCACCAGCAGAGGCAGGAGCAGGGCTGAAGCTTTCTTT. Encoded protein: CATSRGRSRAEAFF.

J is TRBJ2-6 and V is TRBV7-2, with 9 bases that match TRBD1. The CDR3 is 16 amino acids. The V gene end was trimmed by 4 bases and the J gene end by 15 bases; junction bases not matched to a gene: 16. Per the germline V gene, CDR1 is SGHTA and CDR2 is FQGNSA. CDR3 sequence (DNA): TGTGCCAGCAGCTGGGGACAGGGCTACGACTATGGCTACCTGACTTTC. Amino acids: CASSWGQGYDYGYLTF. The complete variable domain, with remaining parts taken from reference TRBV7-2 and TRBJ2-6, reads GAGVSQSPSNKVTEKGKDVELRCDPISGHTALYWYRQSLGQGLEFLIYFQGNSAPDKSGLPSDRFSAERTGGSVSTLTIQRTQQEDSAVYLCASSWGQGYDYGYLTFGAGSRLTVL.

A word on this clonotype: The conserved final phenylalanine or tryptophan is absent from the CDR3, which likely points to a read error. The DNA is omitted, as the CDR3 cannot be located on it reliably, and the CDR3 follows TCRdb's listing. The chain links TRBV7-9 to TRBJ2-3; whether TRBD2, the table's D call, matches the DNA was not checked. The CDR3 totals 13 residues, both ends included. Germline V gene sequence: CDR1 SEHNR, CDR2 FQNEAQ (reference sequence). CDR3 protein: CASSSGSQNIRYT.

With regard to this clonotype: The missing conserved phenylalanine or tryptophan at the end of this CDR3 makes a read error likely. No DNA is shown, since the ends of the CDR3 on it are uncertain; the CDR3 is the one TCRdb lists. The chain has TRBV7-9 and TRBJ2-5; the table's D gene call, TRBD1, was not cross checked with the DNA. The CDR3 length is 12 residues, termini included. CDR1 SEHNR and CDR2 FQNEAQ come from the germline V gene (reference sequence). CDR3 amino acids: CAGRLAGGAHYC.

On this clonotype: The junction shows a germline mismatch at one end, possibly a read error. This rearrangement joins TRBV7-9 to TRBJ2-3; maybe TRBD2 (6 bases). This CDR3 is built from 14 residues. Germline V lookup: CDR1 SEHNR, CDR2 FQNEAQ (reference sequence). The CDR3 DNA is TGTGCCAGCAGCTTAGCAGGCGGGGCCCTGACGTTGGGTTTT. This gives the protein CASSLAGGALTLGF.

Comments on this clonotype: The junction does not match germline at one end; this may be a read error. The chain employs TRBV15 and TRBJ2-3, with TRBD2 identical over 9 bases. The CDR3 length is 14 residues. The germline gives CDR1 LNHNV, CDR2 YYDKDF (reference sequence). CDR3 in DNA: TGTGCCAGCAGCGTAGGCGGGAGGGCCAATGAGCAGTATTTT. It translates to CASSVGGRANEQYF.

The chain joins TRBV20-1 to TRBJ1-1, with D possibly matching TRBD1 (6 bases). Germline assignment: CDR1 DFQATT and CDR2 SNEGSKA (reference sequence). The CDR3 has 15 amino acids. Trimming removed 3 bases from V and 3 bases from J, with 17 bases in between. CDR3 nucleotide sequence: TGCAGTGCTAGGAGGGGGGGAGCTAACTACACTGAAGCTTTCTTT. Translating it yields CSARRGGANYTEAFF.

The chain joins TRBV7-9 to TRBJ2-1; TRBD2 matches 11 bases. The CDR3 is made up of 14 amino acids. With 3 bases clipped from V and 9 bases from J, the junction kept 4 bases outside the gene matches. Germline V gives CDR1 SEHNR, CDR2 FQNEAQ (reference sequence). DNA of the CDR3: TGTGCCAGCAGCTTCTCCGGGACTAGCGGTGAGCAGTTCTTC. Translation: CASSFSGTSGEQFF. Filled out from reference TRBV7-9 and TRBJ2-1, the complete variable domain reads DTGVSQNPRHKITKRGQNVTFRCDPISEHNRLYWYRQTLGQGPEFLTYFQNEAQLEKSRLLSDRFSAERPKGSFSTLEIQRTEQGDSAMYLCASSFSGTSGEQFFGPGTRLTVL.

Comments on this clonotype: Without the conserved terminal phenylalanine or tryptophan, this CDR3 likely stems from a read error. No DNA is shown, since the ends of the CDR3 on it are uncertain; the CDR3 is the one TCRdb lists. The chain has TRBV7-9 and TRBJ2-7; the table's D call TRBD1 went unverified against the DNA. From germline, CDR1 is SEHNR and CDR2 FQNEAQ (reference sequence). Inclusive of both ends, the CDR3 amounts to 11 amino acids. CDR3 protein: CASSAMGGPDC.

This chain connects TRBV29-1 to TRBJ1-1; D is unresolved. Trimming pared 6 bases from V and 3 bases from J, leaving 20 bases between. The CDR3 has 15 amino acids. Germline V CDR1 and CDR2: SQVTM, ANQGSEA. Here the CDR3 DNA reads TGCAGCGTCGCCTATCACGCCCCGTGGGACACTGAAGCTTTCTTT. This gives the protein CSVAYHAPWDTEAFF.

Turning to this clonotype: The junction differs from germline at one of its ends, possibly a read error. The chain recombines TRBV7-3 with TRBJ2-5; maybe TRBD1 (5 bases). The CDR3 consists of 14 residues. Germline assignment: CDR1 SGHTA and CDR2 FQGTGA. This CDR3 reads CASSRGSCQETQYF. CDR3 coding DNA: TGTGCCAGCAGCAGGGGTTCCTGCCAAGAAACCCAGTACTTC.

The rearrangement joins TRBV5-8 to TRBJ2-3; D uncertain. CDR1 and CDR2 from the germline V gene are SGHTS and YDEGEE. With 4 bases removed from V and 4 bases from J, the gap between germline ends came to 10 bases. There are 13 residues in the CDR3. The CDR3 loop is CASSQERADTQYF. The CDR3 region has the DNA TGTGCCAGCAGCCAAGAGCGCGCAGATACGCAGTATTTT. The entire variable domain, with the rest obtained from reference TRBV5-8 and TRBJ2-3, is as follows: EAGVTQSPTHLIKTRGQQATLRCSPISGHTSVYWYQQALGLGLQFLLWYDEGEERNRGNFPPRFSGRQFPNYSSELNVNALELEDSALYLCASSQERADTQYFGPGTRLTVL.

On this clonotype itself: The conserved phenylalanine or tryptophan normally closing the CDR3 is absent here, so this likely arose from a read error. The limits of the CDR3 on the DNA are not certain, so only TCRdb's listed CDR3 is given. The chain uses TRBV7-3 and TRBJ1-2; the table gives TRBD1 as D, unverified against the DNA. From germline, CDR1 is SGHTA and CDR2 FQGTGA. Both ends counted, the CDR3 spans 13 residues. CDR3 sequence reads: CASSLRTGGRSDT.